These T cell receptor beta chains were read from a single sample in a study of blood T cell repertoires in COVID-19. This table comes from immunoSEQ multiplex PCR, and its TCRdb copy is limited to in-frame clones, with some not included. The sample lists 200,000 to 250,000 clones, around 80% occurring once. Sequencing was carried out using PBMCs or T cells enriched from blood (not recorded which). These receptors all stem from a man aged 55 to 69 who had recovered from COVID-19. Both conserved end residues are part of each CDR3. Each record gives: V gene, J gene, clone size, D gene, CDR3 length, CDR3 protein, CDR3 DNA. D genes are given only for firm matches. Clone sizes are given selectively: once, few, many, or a class where the clone is expanded.

TRBV29-1,TRBJ1-2,.,TRBD1,13,CSVKDRVNYGYTF,TGCAGCGTGAAAGACAGGGTTAACTATGGCTACACCTTC
TRBV6-2/TRBV6-3,TRBJ1-3,.,.,16,CASSYSLEDSGNTIYF,TGTGCCAGCAGTTACTCGCTGGAGGACTCTGGAAACACCATATATTTT
TRBV4-3,TRBJ2-7,.,.,13,CASSQDQAYEQYF,TGCGCCAGCAGCCAAGATCAGGCCTACGAGCAGTACTTC
TRBV3-1/TRBV3-2,TRBJ2-2,.,.,11,CASSLRGELFF,TGTGCCAGCAGCCTGCGCGGGGAGCTGTTTTTT
TRBV6-1,TRBJ1-5,.,.,16,CASSVKAGQGNQPQHF,TGTGCCAGCAGTGTAAAAGCCGGCCAGGGGAATCAGCCCCAGCATTTT
TRBV15,TRBJ2-1,.,.,14,CATSRDTRTDEQFF,TGTGCCACCAGCAGAGATACTAGGACGGACGAGCAGTTCTTC
TRBV4-3,TRBJ2-1,.,.,14,CASSQVRLNNEQFF,TGCGCCAGCAGCCAAGTCCGACTTAACAATGAGCAGTTCTTC
TRBV30,TRBJ1-2,.,.,15,CAWSDAGTPNYGYTF,TGTGCCTGGAGTGACGCCGGGACACCTAACTATGGCTACACCTTC
TRBV25-1,TRBJ1-3,.,.,15,CASPEVGGDGNTIYF,TGTGCCAGCCCCGAGGTAGGAGGGGACGGAAACACCATATATTTT
TRBV19,TRBJ1-1,.,.,13,CASSITRGTEAFF,TGTGCCAGTAGTATCACCCGCGGCACTGAAGCTTTCTTT
TRBV6-5,TRBJ1-5,.,.,13,CASSQGRNQPQHF,TGTGCCAGCAGTCAGGGGCGCAATCAGCCCCAGCATTTT
TRBV6-5,TRBJ1-1,.,.,13,CASNKDMNTEAFF,TGTGCCAGCAATAAGGACATGAACACTGAAGCTTTCTTT
TRBV9,TRBJ2-1,.,TRBD2,14,CASTGRGDYNEQFF,TGTGCCAGCACTGGGCGGGGGGATTACAATGAGCAGTTCTTC
TRBV6-2/TRBV6-3,TRBJ1-1,.,TRBD1,17,CASSLQPGQYMNTEAFF,TGTGCCAGCAGCCTCCAACCGGGACAGTACATGAACACTGAAGCTTTCTTT
TRBV2,TRBJ2-4,.,TRBD2,14,CASSEALLAGIWVF,TGTGCCAGCAGTGAAGCGCTTCTAGCGGGGATCTGGGTATTC
TRBV6-2/TRBV6-3,TRBJ2-7,few,.,14,CASSSMARYYEQYF,TGTGCCAGCAGCTCCATGGCCCGATACTACGAGCAGTACTTC
TRBV21-1,TRBJ1-1,.,.,15,CASSKARGGPTEAFF,TGTGCCAGCAGCAAAGCGCGGGGAGGACCCACTGAAGCTTTCTTT
TRBV5-1,TRBJ2-2,.,.,15,CASSNPRSGTGELFF,TGCGCCAGCAGCAACCCGCGGTCGGGCACCGGGGAGCTGTTTTTT
TRBV5-8,TRBJ2-7,.,TRBD2,13,CASSLLAGYEQYF,TGTGCCAGCAGCTTGTTAGCGGGCTACGAGCAGTACTTC
TRBV27,TRBJ2-1,.,.,15,CASSFDSLGNREQFF,TGTGCCAGCTCTTTCGACTCTCTGGGTAATCGCGAGCAGTTCTTC
TRBV15,TRBJ1-3,.,.,12,CATRVLANTIYF,TGTGCCACCCGGGTGCTTGCTAACACCATATATTTT
TRBV10-3,TRBJ1-2,.,.,15,CAISESVGTNYGYTF,TGTGCCATCAGTGAGTCAGTCGGGACTAACTATGGCTACACCTTC
TRBV2,TRBJ1-1,.,TRBD1,14,CASTSDRVDTEAFF,TGTGCCAGCACATCGGACAGGGTGGACACTGAAGCTTTCTTT
TRBV5-4,TRBJ1-3,.,TRBD1,18,CASSLSGTGRLSGNTIYF,TGTGCCAGCAGCTTATCAGGGACAGGGCGACTCTCTGGAAACACCATATATTTT
TRBV3-1/TRBV3-2,TRBJ2-5,.,TRBD2,15,CASSQRGTSMETQYF,TGTGCCAGCAGCCAAAGAGGGACTAGCATGGAGACCCAGTACTTC
TRBV6-5,TRBJ1-3,.,.,15,CASIIDGDVRNTIYF,TGTGCCAGCATCATAGACGGGGATGTCCGAAACACCATATATTTT
TRBV5-8,TRBJ2-5,.,TRBD2,13,CASNTGGRETQYF,TGTGCCAGCAACACGGGGGGGCGAGAGACCCAGTACTTC
TRBV9,TRBJ2-2,.,.,16,CASSVVGGFVSGELFF,TGTGCCAGCAGCGTAGTAGGCGGATTTGTCTCCGGGGAGCTGTTTTTT
TRBV10-2,TRBJ1-2,.,.,14,CASSESGGSYGYTF,TGCGCCAGCAGTGAGTCGGGGGGGAGCTATGGCTACACCTTC
TRBV19,TRBJ1-4,.,.,16,CASSIGLAQGTEKLFF,TGTGCCAGTAGTATTGGTTTAGCCCAGGGAACTGAAAAACTGTTTTTT
TRBV5-1,TRBJ2-7,.,TRBD1,15,CASSLGQGKVHEQYF,TGCGCCAGCAGCTTGGGACAGGGGAAGGTCCACGAGCAGTACTTC
TRBV6-4,TRBJ1-2,once,.,15,CASSPTWEGSYGYTF,TGTGCCAGCAGCCCAACGTGGGAGGGTAGCTATGGCTACACCTTC
TRBV6-4,TRBJ1-1,.,.,13,CASRLSGNTEAFF,TGTGCCAGCAGATTATCAGGGAACACTGAAGCTTTCTTT
TRBV10-2,TRBJ1-4,.,.,16,CASSDLVTATNEKLFF,TGCGCCAGCAGCGACCTCGTGACAGCAACTAATGAAAAACTGTTTTTT
TRBV6-2/TRBV6-3,TRBJ2-3,.,.,13,CASSSQRTDTQYF,TGTGCCAGCAGTTCACAGCGCACAGATACGCAGTATTTT
TRBV9,TRBJ1-1,few,.,14,CASSPHDTNTEAFF,TGTGCCAGCAGCCCCCACGACACGAACACTGAAGCTTTCTTT
TRBV3-1/TRBV3-2,TRBJ1-1,once,.,14,CASRPSLGNTEAFF,TGTGCCAGCAGGCCATCCCTAGGTAACACTGAAGCTTTCTTT
TRBV6-4,TRBJ2-2,.,.,16,CASSQNGGGPTGELFF,TGTGCCAGCAGTCAAAACGGAGGGGGCCCCACCGGGGAGCTGTTTTTT